This T cell receptor beta chain was identified in a study of CD8 T cells in Susac syndrome (dated by TCRdb to the late 2010s). Context from the whole study: Whether CD8+ T cell activation and differentiation in Susac syndrome was antigen driven was tested using repertoire sequencing.

The V end loses 4 bases and the J end loses 5 bases, and a stretch of 18 bases separates them. As encoded in the germline V gene (reference sequence), CDR1 is MNHEY while CDR2 is SMNVEV. CDR3 length: 15 amino acids, cysteine to phenylalanine. Left in the record is the CDR3 DNA by itself, 45 bases read in frame from the first base. Peripheral blood CD8+ and CD4+ T cells from healthy donors, Susac syndrome patients and multiple sclerosis patients were profiled by high-throughput TCR beta sequencing. The multiple sclerosis controls were treatment-naive patients who had stable or active relapsing-remitting disease and met the revised McDonald criteria. Bulk CD8+ and CD4+ T cells were purified by magnetic negative isolation, whereas CD8+ TEMRA cells were enriched by FACS. Blood was collected in EDTA tubes and processed within 24 hours, with PBMCs isolated through density gradient centrifugation. PBMCs destined for TCR sequencing were cryopreserved in liquid nitrogen and later thawed in a 37 °C water bath. A purity of at least 90% was achieved for sorted or isolated CD4+, CD8+ and CD8+ TEMRA cells.

Here is what the overall study found, with its caveats: The TCR sequencing and HLA analysis was acknowledged to have included a relatively small number of individuals.

RNA was extracted with the RNeasy kit and about 0.5 to 1 ug was reverse transcribed using random hexamers. The immunoSEQ multiplex PCR assay, covering 54 Vbeta and 13 Jbeta segments, was used to amplify TCR beta CDR3 regions. To correct PCR amplification bias, a synthetic template baseline was used for both primer optimization and computational correction. The published analysis was carried out like this. Only productive sequences were kept, with reads annotated to V, D and J genes according to IMGT and analyzed in immunoSEQ Analyzer. Clonality was calculated as one minus the Shannon entropy normalized by log2 of the number of productive unique sequences. Public and private clones were assessed among the 100 most prevalent clones of each patient and control. Susac-specific clones were defined as absent from healthy and MS cohorts, 850 to 1,300 published viral clones and other ImmuneACCESS disease sequences. TCRdb's own reprocessing of the public reads used fastp at Q25 and MiXCR and kept productive beta chains. Each CDR3 protein gets just one entry, which takes the most common genes and DNA from the rows behind it. The V and J calls, along with clone size, are taken from TCRdb and not from the paper's own processing. Recorded for this sample are 200,000 to 300,000 distinct CDR3 sequences; about 94% of them occurred a single time. The ten largest clonotypes hold around 0.07% of the sample.

As to this clonotype: Its recognized antigen is unknown. Per-base quality was not reported, and no clone a single base away is much larger than it.

This sequence was found in a human donor with multiple sclerosis. The chain couples TRBV27 to TRBJ2-7, with TRBD2 tentatively as D gene (5 bases match). Sequenced input: CD4+ T cells from PBMCs. The CDR3 region has the sequence CASSWIGKLGDEQYF. The DNA sequence reads TGTGCCAGCAGTTGGATCGGGAAGTTAGGCGACGAGCAGTACTTC.